This T cell receptor (beta chain) was sequenced during a study of blood T cell repertoires in COVID-19. Study-level background: Collection of acute and convalescent COVID-19 samples took place in the United States, Italy and Spain.

Source study methods: Reference gene primers were amplified, and this amplification served to estimate nucleated cell counts. Sequenced by immunoSEQ multiplex PCR; TCRdb stores in-frame clones only, minus some. V and J calls and clone size are given by that table; D and trimming were obtained from the DNA. Here the sample spans some 88,000 clones, about 84% being singletons. With 5 bases removed from V and 8 bases from J, the gap between germline ends came to 8 bases. Germline V gene lookup returns CDR1 SNHLY and CDR2 FYNNEI. The CDR3 is 11 amino acids. J is TRBJ2-3 and V is TRBV2; D ambiguous. The sequence derives from an older woman with acute or convalescent COVID-19. The specimen sequenced was peripheral blood. This CDR3 is CASSPVRTQYF. CDR3 nucleotide sequence: TGTGCCAGCAGTCCAGTCCGTACGCAGTATTTT.